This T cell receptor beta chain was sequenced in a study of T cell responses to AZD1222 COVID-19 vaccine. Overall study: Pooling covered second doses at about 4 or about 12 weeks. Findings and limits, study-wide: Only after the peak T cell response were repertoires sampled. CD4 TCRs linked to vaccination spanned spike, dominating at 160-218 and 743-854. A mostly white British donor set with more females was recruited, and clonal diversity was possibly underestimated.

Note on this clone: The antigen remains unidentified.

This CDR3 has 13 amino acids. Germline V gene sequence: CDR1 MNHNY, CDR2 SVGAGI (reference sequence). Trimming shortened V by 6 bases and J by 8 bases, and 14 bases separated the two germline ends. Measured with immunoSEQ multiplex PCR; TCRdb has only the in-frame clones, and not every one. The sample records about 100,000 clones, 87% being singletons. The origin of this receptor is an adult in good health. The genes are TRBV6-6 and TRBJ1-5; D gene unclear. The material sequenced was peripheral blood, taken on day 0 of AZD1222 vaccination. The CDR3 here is CASRNQPGEPQHF. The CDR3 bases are TGTGCCAGCAGGAACCAGCCTGGGGAGCCCCAGCATTTT.